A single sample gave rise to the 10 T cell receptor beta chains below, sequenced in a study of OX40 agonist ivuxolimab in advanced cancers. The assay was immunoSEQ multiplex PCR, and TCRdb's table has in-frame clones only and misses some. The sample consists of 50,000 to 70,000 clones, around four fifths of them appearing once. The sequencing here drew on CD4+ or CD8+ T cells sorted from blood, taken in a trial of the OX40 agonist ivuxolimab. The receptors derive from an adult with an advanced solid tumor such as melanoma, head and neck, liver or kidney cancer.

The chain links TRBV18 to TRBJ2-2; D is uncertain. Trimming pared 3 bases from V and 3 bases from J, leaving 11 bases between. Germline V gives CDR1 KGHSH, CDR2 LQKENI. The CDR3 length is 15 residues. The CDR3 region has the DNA TGTGCCAGCTCACCTGTTAAGGAATACACCGGGGAGCTGTTTTTT. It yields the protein CASSPVKEYTGELFF. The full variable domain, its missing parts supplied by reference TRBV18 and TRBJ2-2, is NAGVMQNPRHLVRRRGQEARLRCSPMKGHSHVYWYRQLPEEGLKFMVYLQKENIIDESGMPKERFSAEFPKEGPSILRIQQVVRGDSAAYFCASSPVKEYTGELFFGEGSRLTVL.

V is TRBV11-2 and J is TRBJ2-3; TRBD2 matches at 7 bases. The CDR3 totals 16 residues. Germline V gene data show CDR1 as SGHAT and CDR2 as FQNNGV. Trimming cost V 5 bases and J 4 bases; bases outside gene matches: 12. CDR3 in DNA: TGTGCCAGCAGCCTCACGGGAGGATCAAGTGCAGATACGCAGTATTTT. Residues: CASSLTGGSSADTQYF.

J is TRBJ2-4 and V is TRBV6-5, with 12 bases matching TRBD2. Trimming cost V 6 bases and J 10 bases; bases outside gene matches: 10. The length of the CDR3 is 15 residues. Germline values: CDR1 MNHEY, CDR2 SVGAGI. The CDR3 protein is CASRVGLAGSKIQYF. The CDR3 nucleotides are TGTGCCAGCAGGGTTGGACTAGCGGGATCTAAGATTCAGTACTTC.

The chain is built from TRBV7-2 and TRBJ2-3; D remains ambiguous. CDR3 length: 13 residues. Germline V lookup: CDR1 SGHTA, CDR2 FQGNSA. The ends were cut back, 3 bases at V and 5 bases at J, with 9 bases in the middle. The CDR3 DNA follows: TGTGCCAGCAGCTTTCTACTTAGAGATACGCAGTATTTT. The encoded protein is CASSFLLRDTQYF.

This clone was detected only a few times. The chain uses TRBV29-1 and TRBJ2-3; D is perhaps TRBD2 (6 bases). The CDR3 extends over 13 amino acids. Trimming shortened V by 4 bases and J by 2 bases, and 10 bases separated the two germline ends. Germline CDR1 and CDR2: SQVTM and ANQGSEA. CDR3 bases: TGCAGCGTTGGAGGAGGGGACACAGATACGCAGTATTTT. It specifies CSVGGGDTDTQYF.

CDR3 nucleotide sequence: TGTGCCAGCAGCGCACCTCCGGGACTAGCGGGCTACAATGAGCAGTTCTTC. It yields the protein CASSAPPGLAGYNEQFF. The rearrangement uses TRBV7-9 and TRBJ2-1, with TRBD2 matching over 12 bases. This CDR3 contains 17 residues. V dropped 5 bases and J dropped 3; count of bases not matched to a gene: 8. CDR1 is SEHNR and CDR2 is FQNEAQ in the germline V gene (reference sequence).

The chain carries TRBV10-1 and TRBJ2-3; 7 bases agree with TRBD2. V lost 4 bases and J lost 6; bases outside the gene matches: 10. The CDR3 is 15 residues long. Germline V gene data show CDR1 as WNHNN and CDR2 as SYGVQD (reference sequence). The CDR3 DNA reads TGCGCCAGCAGTGGAAGGAGCGGGATCGAGGATACGCAGTATTTT. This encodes CASSGRSGIEDTQYF.

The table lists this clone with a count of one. CDR3 protein: CASSLGRESSTDTQYF. CDR3 nucleotides: TGCGCCAGCAGCTTGGGAAGGGAGAGTAGCACAGATACGCAGTATTTT. The genes are TRBV5-1 and TRBJ2-3; D may be TRBD2 (5 bases). V was cut by 0 bases and J by 0 bases, with 11 bases left in between. Germline loops: CDR1 SGHRS, CDR2 YFSETQ. CDR3 length: 16 amino acids. The whole variable domain, remainder taken from reference TRBV5-1 and TRBJ2-3, is KAGVTQTPRYLIKTRGQQVTLSCSPISGHRSVSWYQQTPGQGLQFLFEYFSETQRNKGNFPGRFSGRQFSNSRSEMNVSTLELGDSALYLCASSLGRESSTDTQYFGPGTRLTVL.

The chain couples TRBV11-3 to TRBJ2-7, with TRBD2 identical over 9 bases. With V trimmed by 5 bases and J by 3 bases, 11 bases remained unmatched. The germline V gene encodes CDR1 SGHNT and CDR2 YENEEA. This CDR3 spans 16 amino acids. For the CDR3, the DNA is TGTGCCAGCAGCGGTAGCGGGAGTAGGGATGGCTACGAGCAGTACTTC. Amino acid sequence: CASSGSGSRDGYEQYF.

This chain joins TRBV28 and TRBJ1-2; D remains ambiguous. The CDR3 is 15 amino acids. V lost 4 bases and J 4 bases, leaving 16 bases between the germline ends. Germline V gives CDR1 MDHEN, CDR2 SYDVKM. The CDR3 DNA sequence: TGTGCCAGCAGTTCTATAACCGAGGGTAGCTATGGCTACACCTTC. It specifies CASSSITEGSYGYTF.